Listed below are T cell receptor beta chains from one sample, sequenced in a study of STAT5B mutations in CD4+ large granular lymphocyte leukemia. Clones were sequenced by immunoSEQ multiplex PCR, and TCRdb holds only the in-frame ones, with some missing. This table has about 33,000 clones, roughly 79% appearing once. The sample consisted of CD4+ T cells from blood buffy coats. These receptors were collected from a human donor in good health. Each CDR3 is given with its conserved first and last residue. D genes are given only for firm matches. Some rows mark clone size as missing; the rest say once, few, many or name a class of expanded clone.

abundance	v_gene	j_gene	d_gene	CDR3nt	CDR3aa
-	TRBV4-2	TRBJ2-1	TRBD2	TGTGCCAGCAGCCAATCTGCGCAGGGAGGGTACAATGAGCAGTTCTTC	CASSQSAQGGYNEQFF
-	TRBV30	TRBJ2-1	TRBD2	TGTGCCTGGAGCCGTCTAGCGGAAGAGAATGAGCAGTTCTTC	CAWSRLAEENEQFF
-	TRBV28	TRBJ1-4	-	TGTGCCAGCAGTTTACCCTACGACACGGTAGGAGAAAAACTGTTTTTT	CASSLPYDTVGEKLFF
-	TRBV10-3	TRBJ2-1	-	TGTGCCTCCCGGGACGAGGGAGTCAATGAGCAGTTCTTC	CASRDEGVNEQFF
once	TRBV5-5	TRBJ1-1	-	TGTGCCAGCAGCTTGGAGGGGGGCGGGACAAAAGCTTTCTTT	CASSLEGGGTKAFF
-	TRBV7-9	TRBJ2-7	-	TGTGCCAGCAGCTCGGCCGGGACGGACTACGAGCAGTACTTC	CASSSAGTDYEQYF
-	TRBV7-2	TRBJ2-7	-	TGTGCCAGCAGCTATCGGGAAACCTACGAGCAGTACTTC	CASSYRETYEQYF
few	TRBV2	TRBJ1-2	-	TGTGCCAGCAGTGAGGTCGCCAGTAACTATGGCTACACCTTC	CASSEVASNYGYTF
-	TRBV5-4	TRBJ2-5	-	TGTGCCAGCAGCTCCCCGATGCGGGGACGGTCCCAAGAGACCCAGTACTTC	CASSSPMRGRSQETQYF
-	TRBV29-1	TRBJ2-1	TRBD2	TGCAGCGGACAGCGGGAGGGGTACAATGAGCAGTTCTTC	CSGQREGYNEQFF
-	TRBV28	TRBJ2-1	TRBD2	TGTGCCAGCAGTCCCCAACTAGCGGGAGGGTTGCGGTTCTTC	CASSPQLAGGLRFF
few	TRBV19	TRBJ1-5	TRBD1	TGTGCCAGTAGTGGACAGGGGGAGGAACAGCCCCAGCATTTT	CASSGQGEEQPQHF
-	TRBV5-1	TRBJ2-1	-	TGCGCCAGCAGCCCTGGTCTCGGGCAGGGGTTTTACAATGAGCAGTTCTTC	CASSPGLGQGFYNEQFF
few	TRBV13	TRBJ2-2	-	TGTGCCAGCAAGACCGTGAACACCGGGGAGCTGTTTTTT	CASKTVNTGELFF
-	TRBV19	TRBJ2-5	-	TGTGCCAGTAGTATCCTCTATGCAAGATCAGGGGCTGGATTCCAAGAGACCCAGTACTTC	CASSILYARSGAGFQETQYF
-	TRBV19	TRBJ2-2	-	TGTGCCAGTAGTTTGCATCTCACCGGGGAGCTGTTTTTT	CASSLHLTGELFF
-	TRBV5-1	TRBJ2-5	-	TGCGCCAGCAGCTTGTCCCAAGAGACCCAGTACTTC	CASSLSQETQYF
-	TRBV5-4	TRBJ1-3	-	TGTGCCAGCTCTCTAGGTCCTCTTGGAAACACCATATATTTT	CASSLGPLGNTIYF
few	TRBV5-1	TRBJ1-1	-	TGCGCCAGCAGCTACATGGATTTTGGCACTGAAGCTTTCTTT	CASSYMDFGTEAFF
-	TRBV9	TRBJ2-1	-	TGTGCCAGCAGCGTAGGGATCAATGAGCAGTTCTTC	CASSVGINEQFF
-	TRBV4-3	TRBJ1-1	-	TGCGCCAGCAGCCTCGAGGGATCGAACACTGAAGCTTTCTTT	CASSLEGSNTEAFF
-	TRBV28	TRBJ2-3	TRBD2	TGTGCCAGCAGTTTAGACGGGTTCGTACTAGCGGGGGGCACAGATACGCAGTATTTT	CASSLDGFVLAGGTDTQYF
-	TRBV6-1	TRBJ2-7	-	TGTGCCAGCAGTACAGCCTACGAGCAGTACTTC	CASSTAYEQYF
-	TRBV7-8	TRBJ1-5	-	TGTGCCAGCAGCGGACGAGACAGGAACAATCAGCCCCAGCATTTT	CASSGRDRNNQPQHF
-	TRBV7-3	TRBJ2-2	TRBD1	TGTGCCAGCAGCCGAGACAGGGCAGGCACCGGGGAGCTGTTTTTT	CASSRDRAGTGELFF
-	TRBV23-1	TRBJ2-1	-	TGCGCCAGCAGTCAAGACGGGAGCTCCTACAATGAGCAGTTCTTC	CASSQDGSSYNEQFF
-	TRBV28	TRBJ2-3	-	TGTGCCAGCAGTCCCCAATCCAGGCTAGCACTCGCAGATACGCAGTATTTT	CASSPQSRLALADTQYF
-	TRBV19	TRBJ2-7	TRBD2	TGTGCCAGTAGTGATACTAGCGGCAGCTCCTACGAGCAGTACTTC	CASSDTSGSSYEQYF
-	TRBV28	TRBJ1-5	-	TGTGCCAGCCAAACCCGGGCTCTTGGCAATCAGCCCCAGCATTTT	CASQTRALGNQPQHF
few	TRBV7-2	TRBJ1-1	-	TGTGCCAGCAGCTTAGCTTCGGTGGGCACTGAAGCTTTCTTT	CASSLASVGTEAFF